This TCR beta chain comes out of a study of beta chain features in type 1 diabetes. Every isolated RNA sample was fully reverse transcribed, so sequencing captured expressed TCRB transcripts. Reads from naive, central memory and regulatory T cell samples averaged about 3.3 million. Libraries were prepared by immunoSEQ multiplex PCR; TCRdb keeps only in-frame clonotypes and omits some of them. The sample yields hundreds of thousands of clones, about 17% seen once. This clone was picked up a small number of times. The antigen is not known. Germline lookup yields CDR1 KGHSH and CDR2 LQKENI. V lost 2 bases and J lost 6, with 13 bases in between. This CDR3 is built from 14 residues. Study-wide results and limits: Naive, central memory and regulatory TCRB repertoires appeared more similar among patients than healthy donors.

Sequencing used naive CD4+ T cells from blood. This chain uses TRBV18 with TRBJ1-1; D unclear. The receptor comes from a woman aged 18-29 years in good health. CDR3 DNA sequence: TGTGCCAGCTCACCATCGAGAGTGGGATCTGAAGCTTTCTTT. It translates to CASSPSRVGSEAFF.